The TCR beta chain under discussion was sequenced for a study of cytomegalovirus exposure and HLA in healthy donors. The PCR contained 60 Vbeta and 13 Jbeta primers. Profiled with immunoSEQ multiplex PCR; TCRdb holds only in-frame clones, not every one. The sample yields some 87,000 clones, 62% seen once. The CDR3 extends over 15 amino acids. Germline CDR1 is LNHDA and CDR2 is SQIVND (reference sequence). Study-wide results and caveats: Analyzed later, association rates of TCRs varied across HLA loci, with DRB1 most and HLA-C fewest.

This clone occurred a few times. The antigen remains undetermined. Its ends do not fully match the called genes, so a read error is possible. The chain employs TRBV19 and TRBJ1-2, with no clear D. The sequenced material came from PBMCs. This receptor was identified in a woman aged 30 to 39 in good health and CMV-seropositive. The CDR3 sequence: CASSTPSDGRSGYPF. Written as DNA, the CDR3 is TGTGCCAGTAGTACCCCCTCCGACGGGAGGTCTGGCTACCCCTTC.